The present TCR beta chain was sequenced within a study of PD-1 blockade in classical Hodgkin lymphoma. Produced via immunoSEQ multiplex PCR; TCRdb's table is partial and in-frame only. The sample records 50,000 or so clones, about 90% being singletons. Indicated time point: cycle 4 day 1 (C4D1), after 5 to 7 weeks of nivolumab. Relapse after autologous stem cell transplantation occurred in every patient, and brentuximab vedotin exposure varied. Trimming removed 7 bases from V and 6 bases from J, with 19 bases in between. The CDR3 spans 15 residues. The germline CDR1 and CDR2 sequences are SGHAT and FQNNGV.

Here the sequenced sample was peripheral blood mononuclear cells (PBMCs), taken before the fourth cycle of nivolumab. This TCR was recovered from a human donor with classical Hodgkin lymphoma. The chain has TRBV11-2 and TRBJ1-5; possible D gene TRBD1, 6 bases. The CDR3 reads CASTERTTGTQPQHF. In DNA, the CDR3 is TGTGCCAGCACCGAGAGGACCACAGGGACTCAGCCCCAGCATTTT.